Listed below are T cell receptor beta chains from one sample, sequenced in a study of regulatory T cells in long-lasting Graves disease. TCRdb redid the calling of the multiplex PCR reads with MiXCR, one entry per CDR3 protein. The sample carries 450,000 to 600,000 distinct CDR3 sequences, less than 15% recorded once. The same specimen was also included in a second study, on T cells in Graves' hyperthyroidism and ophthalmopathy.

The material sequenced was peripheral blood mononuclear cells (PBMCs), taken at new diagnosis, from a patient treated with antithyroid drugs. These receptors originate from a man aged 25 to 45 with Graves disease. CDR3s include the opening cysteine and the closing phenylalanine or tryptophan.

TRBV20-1	CSANPRARRLRGTEAFF
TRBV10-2	CASSFLDSPGTQYF
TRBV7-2	CASSLDRGHTEAFF
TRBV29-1	CSVGLAHYNEQFF
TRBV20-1	CSARGLARGLSTDTQYF
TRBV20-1	CSAKIGGAGANVLTF
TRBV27	CASSFLWGEQYF
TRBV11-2	CASRSWSRGRTGELFF
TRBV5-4	CASSLGLADTGELFF
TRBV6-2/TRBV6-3	CASRPSPSGSTETQYF
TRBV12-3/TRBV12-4	CASSTGQEQETQYF
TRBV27	CASSYRDGWASNEQFF
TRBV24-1	CATSDLDRANEQFF
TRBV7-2	CASSLFAGGPLDEQFF
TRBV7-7	CASSLTPSGGAYNEQFF
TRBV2	CASSGTSGRAASEQYF
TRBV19	CASSIVRGPSPQETQYF
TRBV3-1	CASSQAFLAGGGEQYF
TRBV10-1	CASSESTRRTVMTYNEQFF
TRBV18	CASSPRGGPEQFF
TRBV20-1	CSARDRPGRAFF
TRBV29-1	CSVEPVPWEETQYF
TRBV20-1	CSARPPTSNRLRVSYGYTF
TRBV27	CASNTRGRSTDTQYF
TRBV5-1	CASSLGSPWEQYF
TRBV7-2	CASSSSPAGASYEQYF
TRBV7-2	CASSPLPREYEQYF
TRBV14	CASSHQGNQPQHF
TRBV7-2	CASIPGTGSYDEQYF
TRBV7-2	CASSLVAGDNYNEQFF
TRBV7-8	CASSLFRRVQETQYF
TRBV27	CASRLDMGVGTEAFF
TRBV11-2	CASSLLEAFF
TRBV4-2	CASKPTQGGGETQYF
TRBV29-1	CSVIRSGPGDTQYF
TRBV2	CASKDRGQRDTEAFF
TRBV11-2	CASSLNLATGAHYGYTF
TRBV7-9	CASSRGGENTGELFF
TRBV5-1	CASSSKTVSYNEQFF
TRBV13	CASSFGLAGPHPDTQYF
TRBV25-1	CASRGTGDYGYTF
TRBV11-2	CASSFRLAGEDDEQYF
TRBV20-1	CSARGLAGVIYEQYF
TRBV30	CAWSHNEQFF
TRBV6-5	CASSYSGLNSPLHF
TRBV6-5	CASSSLWGRGPTDTQYF
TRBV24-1	CATNQCRNTYEQYF
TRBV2	CASSDQGDGYTF
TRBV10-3	CAISSDRDEQYF
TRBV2	CASSGGLTKSGSDTDTQYF
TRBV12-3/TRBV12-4	CASSPTGLGSYEQYF
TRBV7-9	CASSLARGSETQYF